This TCR beta chain was sequenced in a study of control samples from healthy donors and cancer patients. Per germline, CDR1 MNHEY and CDR2 SMNVEV (reference sequence). There are 16 residues in the CDR3. V lost 2 bases, J lost 6 bases, and 5 bases stayed unmatched. Sequencing used immunoSEQ multiplex PCR; TCRdb keeps in-frame clones, though not all of them. The data contain some 160,000 clones, about 90% of them seen just once; the ten biggest clones take up approximately 0.7%. This chain links TRBV27 with TRBJ2-1, with 12 nucleotides matching TRBD1. This TCR was recovered from a woman aged 25 to 39 in good health. The sample consisted of blood. CDR3 sequence (DNA): TGTGCCAGCAGTTTACTCCGGGACAGGGGGCTCAATGAGCAGTTCTTC. Encoded protein: CASSLLRDRGLNEQFF.